This record concerns one T cell receptor (beta chain) sequence. What it recognizes is unknown. These data belong to a study of molecular identifiers for immune sequencing clone quantification. Overall study: Sequencing covered four of five parts into which replicate RNA from around 20,000 or 100,000 naive CD8 cells was split.

TCRdb used MiXCR to reprocess the PCR reads, holding one entry per CDR3 protein. This sample has over 50,000 distinct CDR3 sequences; approximately 40% occur once, and the top ten carry about 3.8%. The V and J ends lost 5 bases and 2 bases respectively, with 8 bases between them. The CDR3 is made up of 13 amino acids. Germline V CDR1 and CDR2: MNHEY, SVGAGI. Study observations and caveats: A shared barcode on identical TCR molecules could lead to underestimated sizes for highly expanded clones.

This chain uses TRBV6-5 with TRBJ2-3, with unresolved D. Material for sequencing was naive CD8+ T cells from blood, with Jurkat cell RNA spiked in. This sample's subset: FACS-sorted CD8+CD4-CCR7+CD45RA+ naive T cells. The clonotype comes from a human donor in good health. Some libraries in this study had Jurkat cell RNA spiked in. CDR3 loop: CASSHKATDTQYF. The CDR3 DNA is TGTGCCAGCAGTCATAAAGCCACAGATACGCAGTATTTT.